This T cell receptor (beta chain) was obtained from a study of neurological immune-mediated disorders. Points from the study as a whole: No CDR3 amino acid sequences recurred among expanded clones across subjects, suggesting private repertoires in all groups.

Time point denoted: longitudinal time-point 3. It was from 2 million PBMCs stored at -80 C that the unsorted libraries were obtained. This clonotype was seen at least ten times. Its target is unknown. The cDNA was generated by 5'RACE with 10-nucleotide random UMIs. Every sequencing run generated in excess of 180 million TCR-beta sequences. These sequences covered 15-18 subjects. MiXCR, run by TCRdb on the 5' RACE reads, gives a single entry per CDR3 protein. The sample holds 95,000 to 110,000 distinct CDR3 sequences, approximately 11% seen once. The source of this sequence is a female donor with HTLV-1-associated myelopathy (HAM/TSP). Sequencing was carried out using PBMCs.

The chain's CDR3 is CASSGLSDTQYF. The CDR3 nucleotides are TGTGCCAGCAGCGGACTGTCAGATACGCAGTATTTT. V gene TRBV7-8 combines with J gene TRBJ2-3; the D gene is possibly TRBD2 (5 bases). The CDR3 is made up of 12 amino acids. V lost 5 bases to trimming and J lost 4 bases, with 7 bases between them. Germline V gene sequence: CDR1 SGHVS, CDR2 FQNEAQ.